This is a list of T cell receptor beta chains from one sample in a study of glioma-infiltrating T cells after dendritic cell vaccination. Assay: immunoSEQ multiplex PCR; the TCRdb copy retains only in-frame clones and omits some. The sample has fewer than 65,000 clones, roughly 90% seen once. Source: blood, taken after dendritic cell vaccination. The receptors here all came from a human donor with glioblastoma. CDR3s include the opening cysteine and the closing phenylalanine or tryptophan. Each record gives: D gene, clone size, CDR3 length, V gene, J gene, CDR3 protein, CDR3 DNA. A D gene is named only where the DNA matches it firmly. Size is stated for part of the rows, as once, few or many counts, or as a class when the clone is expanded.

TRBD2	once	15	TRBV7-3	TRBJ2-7	CASSARLAGWDEQYF	TGTGCCAGCAGCGCACGACTAGCGGGATGGGACGAGCAGTACTTC
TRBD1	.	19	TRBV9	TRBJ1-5	CASSVDGGGQPSSFQPQHF	TGTGCCAGCAGCGTAGACGGGGGGGGACAGCCTTCTTCATTTCAGCCCCAGCATTTT
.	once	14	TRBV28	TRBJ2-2	CASSLPQLAGELFF	TGTGCCAGCAGTTTACCCCAGCTAGCCGGGGAGCTGTTTTTT
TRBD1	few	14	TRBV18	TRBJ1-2	CASSPETGIGGYTF	TGTGCCAGCTCACCCGAGACAGGGATCGGGGGCTACACCTTC
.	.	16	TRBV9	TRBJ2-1	CASSVGGEWAYNEQFF	TGTGCCAGCAGCGTAGGGGGGGAGTGGGCCTACAATGAGCAGTTCTTC
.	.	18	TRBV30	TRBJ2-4	CAWSVPRQTPNAKNIQYF	TGTGCCTGGAGTGTACCCCGACAGACGCCTAATGCCAAAAACATTCAGTACTTC
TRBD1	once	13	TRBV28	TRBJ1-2	CASSPGQAPGYTF	TGTGCCAGCAGTCCCGGACAGGCTCCTGGCTACACCTTC
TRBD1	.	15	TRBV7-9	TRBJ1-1	CASSSYDRANTEAFF	TGTGCCAGCAGCTCATATGACAGGGCGAACACTGAAGCTTTCTTT
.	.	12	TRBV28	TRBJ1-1	CASARQALEAFF	TGTGCCAGCGCTCGACAGGCCCTTGAAGCTTTCTTT
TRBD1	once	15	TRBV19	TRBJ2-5	CASSTGTGVQETQYF	TGTGCCAGTAGCACCGGGACAGGGGTCCAAGAGACCCAGTACTTC
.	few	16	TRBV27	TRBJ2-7	CASSPSWPRRAYEQYF	TGTGCCAGCAGTCCTAGCTGGCCCCGCCGGGCCTACGAGCAGTACTTC
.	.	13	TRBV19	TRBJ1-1	CASKPGVGTEAFF	TGTGCCAGTAAGCCAGGGGTCGGCACTGAAGCTTTCTTT
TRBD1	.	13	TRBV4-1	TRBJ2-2	CASSPTGGRGVFF	TGCGCCAGCAGCCCGACAGGGGGCCGCGGGGTGTTTTTT
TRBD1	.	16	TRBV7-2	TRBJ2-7	CASSLERQGALYEQYF	TGTGCCAGCAGCTTAGAACGTCAGGGGGCGTTGTACGAGCAGTACTTC
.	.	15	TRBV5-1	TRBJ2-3	CASSLGSSSTDTQYF	TGCGCCAGCAGCTTGGGCAGTTCTAGCACAGATACGCAGTATTTT
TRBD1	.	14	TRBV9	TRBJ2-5	CASSVTGGAETQYF	TGTGCCAGCAGCGTTACAGGGGGCGCGGAGACCCAGTACTTC
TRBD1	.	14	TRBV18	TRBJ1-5	CASSTGTENQPQHF	TGTGCCAGCTCAACCGGGACAGAAAATCAGCCCCAGCATTTT
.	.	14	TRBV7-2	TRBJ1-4	CASSQPREGEKLFF	TGTGCCAGCAGCCAGCCCCGGGAGGGAGAAAAACTGTTTTTT
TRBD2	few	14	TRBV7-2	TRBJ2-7	CASSSIAGAYEQYF	TGTGCCAGCAGCTCCATAGCGGGGGCCTACGAGCAGTACTTC
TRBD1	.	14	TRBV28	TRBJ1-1	CASRGGQGAAEAFF	TGTGCCAGCAGGGGGGGGCAGGGGGCCGCTGAAGCTTTCTTT
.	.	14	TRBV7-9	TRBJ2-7	CASSSSLTVYEQYF	TGTGCCAGCAGCTCTAGCCTGACTGTCTACGAGCAGTACTTC
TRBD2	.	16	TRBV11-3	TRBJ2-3	CASSRRGRAGTDTQYF	TGTGCCAGCAGCAGACGCGGGAGGGCGGGCACAGATACGCAGTATTTT
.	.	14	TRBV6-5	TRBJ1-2	CASSYDTTPRGYTF	TGTGCCAGCAGTTACGACACAACACCTCGGGGCTACACCTTC
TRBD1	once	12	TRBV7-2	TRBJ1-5	CASSSDRGPQHF	TGTGCCAGCAGCTCCGACAGGGGACCCCAGCATTTT
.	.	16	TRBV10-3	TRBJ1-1	CAISESGGGLNTEAFF	TGTGCCATCAGTGAGTCGGGGGGGGGCCTTAACACCGAAGCTTTCTTT
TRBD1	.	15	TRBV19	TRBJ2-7	CASSPGQELSYEQYF	TGTGCCAGTAGCCCCGGACAGGAACTCTCCTACGAGCAGTACTTC
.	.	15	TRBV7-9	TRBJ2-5	CASSAGNSLQETQYF	TGTGCCAGCAGCGCGGGAAACTCCCTCCAAGAGACCCAGTACTTC
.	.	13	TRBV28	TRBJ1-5	CASTRVPLQPQHF	TGTGCCAGCACTCGTGTTCCCCTTCAGCCCCAGCATTTT
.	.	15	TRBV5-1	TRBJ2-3	CASSLDPSLTDTQYF	TGCGCCAGCAGCTTGGATCCTAGCCTGACGGATACGCAGTATTTT
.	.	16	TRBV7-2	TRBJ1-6	CASSLAFGRGNSPLHF	TGTGCCAGCAGCTTAGCCTTCGGACGGGGGAATTCACCCCTCCACTTT
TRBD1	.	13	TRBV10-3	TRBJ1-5	CAISGQGNQPQHF	TGTGCCATCAGTGGACAGGGGAATCAGCCCCAGCATTTT
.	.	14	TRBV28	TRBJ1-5	CASSSPVVNQPQHF	TGTGCCAGCAGTTCCCCAGTGGTCAATCAGCCCCAGCATTTT
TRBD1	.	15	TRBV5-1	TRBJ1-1	CASSLEDRANTEAFF	TGCGCCAGCAGCTTAGAAGACAGGGCGAACACTGAAGCTTTCTTT
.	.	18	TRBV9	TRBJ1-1	CASSVGWGAGRVNTEAFF	TGTGCCAGCAGCGTAGGATGGGGGGCAGGGAGGGTGAACACTGAAGCTTTCTTT
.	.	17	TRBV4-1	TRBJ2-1	CASSPVLGTSSYNEQFF	TGCGCCAGCAGCCCTGTCTTGGGGACTTCATCCTACAATGAGCAGTTCTTC
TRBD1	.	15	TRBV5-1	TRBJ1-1	CASSPQTGGNTEAFF	TGCGCCAGCAGCCCTCAGACAGGGGGAAACACTGAAGCTTTCTTT
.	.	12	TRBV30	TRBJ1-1	CAWGQLNTEAFF	TGTGCCTGGGGACAGTTGAACACTGAAGCTTTCTTT
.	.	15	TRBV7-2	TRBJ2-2	CASSSSTRIAGELFF	TGTGCCAGCAGCTCCTCAACCCGGATAGCGGGGGAGCTGTTTTTT
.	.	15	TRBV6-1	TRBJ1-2	CASSDLRKTGIGYTF	TGTGCCAGCAGTGACTTACGAAAGACAGGAATTGGCTACACCTTC
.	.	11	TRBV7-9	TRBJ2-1	CALGGTYEQFF	TGTGCCCTCGGGGGAACCTATGAGCAGTTCTTC
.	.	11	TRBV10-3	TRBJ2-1	CAISERGEQFF	TGTGCCATCAGTGAGAGGGGTGAGCAGTTCTTC
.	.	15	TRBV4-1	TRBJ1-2	CASSQAAQAAYGYTF	TGCGCCAGCAGCCAAGCAGCACAGGCTGCCTATGGCTACACCTTC
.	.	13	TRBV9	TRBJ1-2	CASSVGPGQGYTF	TGTGCCAGCAGCGTAGGTCCAGGGCAAGGCTACACCTTC
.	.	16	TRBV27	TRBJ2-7	CASSFSGLTHSYEQYF	TGTGCCAGCAGTTTCAGTGGCCTCACCCATTCCTACGAGCAGTACTTC
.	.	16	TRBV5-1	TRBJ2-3	CASSLYGGTNTDTQYF	TGCGCCAGCAGCTTGTATGGCGGGACCAACACAGATACGCAGTATTTT
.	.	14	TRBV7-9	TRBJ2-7	CASSLAGGMGEQYF	TGTGCCAGCAGCTTAGCGGGGGGAATGGGCGAGCAGTACTTC
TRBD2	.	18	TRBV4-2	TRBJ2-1	CASSQASLAEPSYNEQFF	TGTGCCAGCAGCCAAGCTTCCCTAGCGGAACCCTCCTACAATGAGCAGTTCTTC
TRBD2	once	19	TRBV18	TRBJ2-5	CASSPRTSAKLRYQETQYF	TGTGCCAGCTCACCAAGGACTAGCGCTAAACTGCGGTACCAAGAGACCCAGTACTTC
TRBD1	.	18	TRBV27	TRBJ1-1	CASSFTFQTGGKNTEAFF	TGTGCCAGCAGTTTTACATTCCAGACAGGGGGTAAAAACACTGAAGCTTTCTTT
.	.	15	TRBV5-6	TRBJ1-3	CASSVTGTSGNTIYF	TGTGCCAGCAGCGTTACAGGAACCTCTGGAAACACCATATATTTT
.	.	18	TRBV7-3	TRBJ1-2	CASSLKGHFLDSNYGYTF	TGTGCCAGCAGCTTAAAGGGACATTTCCTCGACTCAAACTATGGCTACACCTTC
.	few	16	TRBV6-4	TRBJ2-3	CASSDSGGSGTDTQYF	TGTGCCAGCAGTGACTCCGGGGGTTCAGGCACAGATACGCAGTATTTT
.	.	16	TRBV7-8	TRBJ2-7	CASTNRLTSGSYEQYF	TGTGCCAGCACCAACAGATTGACCAGCGGCTCCTACGAGCAGTACTTC